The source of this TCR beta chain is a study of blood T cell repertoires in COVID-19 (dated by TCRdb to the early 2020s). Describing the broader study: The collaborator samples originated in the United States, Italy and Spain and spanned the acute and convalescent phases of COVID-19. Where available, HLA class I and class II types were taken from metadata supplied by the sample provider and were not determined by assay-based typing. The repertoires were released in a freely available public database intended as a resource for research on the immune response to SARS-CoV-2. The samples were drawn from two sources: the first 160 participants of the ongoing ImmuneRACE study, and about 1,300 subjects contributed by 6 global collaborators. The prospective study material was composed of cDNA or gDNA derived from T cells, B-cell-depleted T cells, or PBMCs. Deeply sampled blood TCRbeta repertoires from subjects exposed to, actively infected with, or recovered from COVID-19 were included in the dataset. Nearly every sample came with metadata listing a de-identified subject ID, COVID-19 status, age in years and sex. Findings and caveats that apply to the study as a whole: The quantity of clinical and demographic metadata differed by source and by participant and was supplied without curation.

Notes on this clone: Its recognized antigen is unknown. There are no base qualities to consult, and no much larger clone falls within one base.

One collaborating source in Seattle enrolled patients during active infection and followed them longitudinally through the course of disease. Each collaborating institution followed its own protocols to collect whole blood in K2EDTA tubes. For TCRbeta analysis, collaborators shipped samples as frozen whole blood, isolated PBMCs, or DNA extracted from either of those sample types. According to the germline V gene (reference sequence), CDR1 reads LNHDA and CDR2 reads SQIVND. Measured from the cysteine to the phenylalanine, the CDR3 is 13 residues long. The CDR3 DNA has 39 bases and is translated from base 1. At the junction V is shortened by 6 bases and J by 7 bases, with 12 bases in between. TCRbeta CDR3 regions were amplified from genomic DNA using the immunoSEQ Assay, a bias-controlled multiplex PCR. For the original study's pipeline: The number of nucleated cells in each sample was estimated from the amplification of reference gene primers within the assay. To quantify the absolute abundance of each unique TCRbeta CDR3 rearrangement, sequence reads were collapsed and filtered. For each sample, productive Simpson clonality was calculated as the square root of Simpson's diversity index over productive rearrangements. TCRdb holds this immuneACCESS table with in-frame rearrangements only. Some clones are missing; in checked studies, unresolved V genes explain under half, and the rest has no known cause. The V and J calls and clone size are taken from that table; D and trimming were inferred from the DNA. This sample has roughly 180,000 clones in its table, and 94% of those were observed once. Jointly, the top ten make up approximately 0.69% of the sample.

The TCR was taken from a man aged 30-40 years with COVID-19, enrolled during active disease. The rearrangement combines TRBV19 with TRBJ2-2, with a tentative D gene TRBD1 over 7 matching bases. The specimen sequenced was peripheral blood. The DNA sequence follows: TGTGCCAGTAGCGACAGGGAGGACGGGGAGCTGTTTTTT. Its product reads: CASSDREDGELFF.